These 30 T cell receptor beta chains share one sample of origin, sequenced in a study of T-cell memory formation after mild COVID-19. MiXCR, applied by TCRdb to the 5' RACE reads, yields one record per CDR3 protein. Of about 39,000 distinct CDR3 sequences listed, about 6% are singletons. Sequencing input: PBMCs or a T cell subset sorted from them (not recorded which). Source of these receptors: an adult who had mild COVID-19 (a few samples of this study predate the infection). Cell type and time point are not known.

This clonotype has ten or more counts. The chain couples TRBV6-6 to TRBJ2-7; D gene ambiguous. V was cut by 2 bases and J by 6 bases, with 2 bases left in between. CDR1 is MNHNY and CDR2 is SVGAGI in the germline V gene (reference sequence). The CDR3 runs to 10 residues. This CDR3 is CASSYGEQYF. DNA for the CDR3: TGTGCCAGCAGTTACGGCGAGCAGTACTTC.

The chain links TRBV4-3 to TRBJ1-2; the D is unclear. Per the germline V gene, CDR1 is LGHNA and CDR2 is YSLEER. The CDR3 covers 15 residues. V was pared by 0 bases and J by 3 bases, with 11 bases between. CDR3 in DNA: TGCGCCAGCAGCCAAGATCGCAGCGGGGACTATGGCTACACCTTC. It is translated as CASSQDRSGDYGYTF.

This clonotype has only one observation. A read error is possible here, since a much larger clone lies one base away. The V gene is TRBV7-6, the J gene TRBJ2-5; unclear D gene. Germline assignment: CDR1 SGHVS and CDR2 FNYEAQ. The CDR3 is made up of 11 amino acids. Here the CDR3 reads CDSTLAETQYF. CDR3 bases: TGTGACAGCACCCTCGCCGAGACCCAGTACTTC.

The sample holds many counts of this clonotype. For the CDR3, the DNA is TGTGCCAGCAGTAAGCACCAGGCAAGATTCTCTGGGGCCAACGTCCTGACTTTC. This encodes CASSKHQARFSGANVLTF. The chain links TRBV7-3 to TRBJ2-6; unclear D gene. This CDR3 has 18 residues. Trimming took 6 bases from V and 0 from J, leaving 18 bases between them. The germline V gene has CDR1 SGHTA and CDR2 FQGTGA.

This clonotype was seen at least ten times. The CDR3 here is CASWRPSGLTGELFF. The CDR3, as DNA: TGTGCCAGCTGGCGACCTAGCGGACTCACCGGGGAGCTGTTTTTT. V is TRBV12-3 or TRBV12-4 and J is TRBJ2-2, with 7 bases matching TRBD2. The V and J ends lost 8 bases and 4 bases, in that order; junction bases with no gene match: 10. The CDR3 runs 15 residues.

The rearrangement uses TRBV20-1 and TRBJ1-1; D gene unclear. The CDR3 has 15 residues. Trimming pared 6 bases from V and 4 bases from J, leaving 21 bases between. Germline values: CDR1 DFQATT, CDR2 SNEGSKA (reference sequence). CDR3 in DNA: TGCAGTGCCCCCACTTTGTCCCCGCGGGTCACTGAAGCTTTCTTT. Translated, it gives CSAPTLSPRVTEAFF.

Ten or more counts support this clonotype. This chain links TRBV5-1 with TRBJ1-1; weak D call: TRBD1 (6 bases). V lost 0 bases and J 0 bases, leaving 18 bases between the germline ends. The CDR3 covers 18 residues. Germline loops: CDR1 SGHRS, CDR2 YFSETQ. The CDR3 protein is CASSLALQGLSMNTEAFF. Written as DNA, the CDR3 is TGCGCCAGCAGCTTGGCTTTACAGGGTCTGTCGATGAACACTGAAGCTTTCTTT.

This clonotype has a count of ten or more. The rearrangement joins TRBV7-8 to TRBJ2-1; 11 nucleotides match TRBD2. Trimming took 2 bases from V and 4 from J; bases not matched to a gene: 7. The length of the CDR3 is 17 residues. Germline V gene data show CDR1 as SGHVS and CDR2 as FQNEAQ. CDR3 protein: CASSLRPLAGAYNEQFF. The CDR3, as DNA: TGTGCCAGCAGCTTAAGACCACTAGCGGGAGCATACAATGAGCAGTTCTTC.

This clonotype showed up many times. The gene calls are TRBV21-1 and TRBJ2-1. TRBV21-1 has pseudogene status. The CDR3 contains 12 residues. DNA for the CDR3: TGTGCCAGCAGCAGCTTCGTAGCTGAGCAGTTCTTC. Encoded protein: CASSSFVAEQFF.

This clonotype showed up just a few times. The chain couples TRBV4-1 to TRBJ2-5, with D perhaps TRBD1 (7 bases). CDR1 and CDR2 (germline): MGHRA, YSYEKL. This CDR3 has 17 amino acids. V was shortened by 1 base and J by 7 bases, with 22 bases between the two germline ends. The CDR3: CASSQGGIRGASVTQYF. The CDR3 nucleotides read TGCGCCAGCAGCCAAGGGGGGATCAGGGGGGCTTCGGTGACCCAGTACTTC.

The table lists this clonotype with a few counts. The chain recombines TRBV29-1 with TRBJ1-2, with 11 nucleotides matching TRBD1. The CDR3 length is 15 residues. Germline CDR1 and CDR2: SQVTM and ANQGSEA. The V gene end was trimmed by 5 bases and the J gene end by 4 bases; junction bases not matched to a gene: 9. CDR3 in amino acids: CSVILRDRGSYGYTF. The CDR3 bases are TGCAGCGTTATACTCCGGGACAGGGGGTCCTATGGCTACACCTTC.

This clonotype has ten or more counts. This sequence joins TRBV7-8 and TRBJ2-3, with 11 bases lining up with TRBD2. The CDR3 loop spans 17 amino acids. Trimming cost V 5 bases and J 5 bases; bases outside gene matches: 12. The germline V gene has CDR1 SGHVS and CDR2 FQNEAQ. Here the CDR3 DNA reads TGTGCCAGCAGCACCCGACCGGGACTAGCGGTCCAAGATACGCAGTATTTT. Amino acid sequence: CASSTRPGLAVQDTQYF. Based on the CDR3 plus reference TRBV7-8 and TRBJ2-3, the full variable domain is GAGVSQSPRYKVAKRGQDVALRCDPISGHVSLFWYQQALGQGPEFLTYFQNEAQLDKSGLPSDRFFAERPEGSVSTLKIQRTQQEDSAVYLCASSTRPGLAVQDTQYFGPGTRLTVL.

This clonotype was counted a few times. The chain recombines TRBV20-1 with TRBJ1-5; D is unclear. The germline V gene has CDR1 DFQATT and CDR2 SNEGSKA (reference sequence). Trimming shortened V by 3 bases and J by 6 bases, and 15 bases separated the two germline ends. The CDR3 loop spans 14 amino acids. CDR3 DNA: TGCAGTGCTAGGTTACCGAGTGGGAGTCAGCCCCAGCATTTT. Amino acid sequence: CSARLPSGSQPQHF.

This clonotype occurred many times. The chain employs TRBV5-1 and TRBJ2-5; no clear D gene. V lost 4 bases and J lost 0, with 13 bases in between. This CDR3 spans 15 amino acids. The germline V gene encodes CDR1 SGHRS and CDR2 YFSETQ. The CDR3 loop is CASSPTENYQETQYF. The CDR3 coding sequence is TGCGCCAGCAGCCCGACGGAGAACTACCAAGAGACCCAGTACTTC.

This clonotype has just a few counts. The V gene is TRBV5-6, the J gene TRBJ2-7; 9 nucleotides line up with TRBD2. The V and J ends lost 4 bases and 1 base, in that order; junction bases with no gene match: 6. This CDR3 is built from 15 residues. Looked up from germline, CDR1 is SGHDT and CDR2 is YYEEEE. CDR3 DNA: TGTGCCAGCAGCCGCCCGGGACTAGCTTCCTACGAGCAGTACTTC. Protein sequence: CASSRPGLASYEQYF.

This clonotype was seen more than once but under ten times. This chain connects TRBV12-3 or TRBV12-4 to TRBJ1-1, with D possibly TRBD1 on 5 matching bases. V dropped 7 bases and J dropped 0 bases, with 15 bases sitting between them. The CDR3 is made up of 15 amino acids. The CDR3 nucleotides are TGTGCCAGCATTGCGGTTGGGGGATTGAACACTGAAGCTTTCTTT. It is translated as CASIAVGGLNTEAFF.

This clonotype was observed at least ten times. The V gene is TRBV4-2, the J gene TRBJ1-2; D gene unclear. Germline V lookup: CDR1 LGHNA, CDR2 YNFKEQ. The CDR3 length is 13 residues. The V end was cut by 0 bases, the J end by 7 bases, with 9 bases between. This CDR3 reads CASSQDRVAGYTF. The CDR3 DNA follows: TGTGCCAGCAGCCAAGATCGGGTTGCTGGCTACACCTTC.

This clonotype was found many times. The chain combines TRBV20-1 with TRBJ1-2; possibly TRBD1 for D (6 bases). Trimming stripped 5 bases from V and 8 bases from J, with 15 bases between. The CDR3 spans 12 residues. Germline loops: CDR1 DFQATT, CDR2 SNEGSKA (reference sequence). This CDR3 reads CSAGGQTQGYTF. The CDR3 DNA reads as TGCAGTGCTGGAGGACAGACGCAAGGCTACACCTTC.

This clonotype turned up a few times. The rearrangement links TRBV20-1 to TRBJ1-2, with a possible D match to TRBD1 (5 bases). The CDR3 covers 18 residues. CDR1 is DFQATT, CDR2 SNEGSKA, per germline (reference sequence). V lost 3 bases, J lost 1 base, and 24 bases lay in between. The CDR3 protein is CSAREKGRARSFNYGYTF. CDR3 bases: TGCAGTGCTAGGGAAAAGGGGAGGGCAAGATCTTTTAACTATGGCTACACCTTC.

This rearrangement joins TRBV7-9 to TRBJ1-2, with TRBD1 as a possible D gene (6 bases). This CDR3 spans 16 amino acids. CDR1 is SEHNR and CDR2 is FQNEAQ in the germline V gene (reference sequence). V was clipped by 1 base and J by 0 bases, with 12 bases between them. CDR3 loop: CASSLDGQSANYGYTF. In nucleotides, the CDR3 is TGTGCCAGCAGCTTAGACGGACAGTCCGCTAACTATGGCTACACCTTC.

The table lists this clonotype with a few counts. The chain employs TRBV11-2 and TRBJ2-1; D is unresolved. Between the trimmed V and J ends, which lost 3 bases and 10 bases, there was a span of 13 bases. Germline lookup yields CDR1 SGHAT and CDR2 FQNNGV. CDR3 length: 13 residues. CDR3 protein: CASSFDHIGEQFF. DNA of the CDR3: TGTGCCAGCAGCTTTGACCACATCGGGGAGCAGTTCTTC.

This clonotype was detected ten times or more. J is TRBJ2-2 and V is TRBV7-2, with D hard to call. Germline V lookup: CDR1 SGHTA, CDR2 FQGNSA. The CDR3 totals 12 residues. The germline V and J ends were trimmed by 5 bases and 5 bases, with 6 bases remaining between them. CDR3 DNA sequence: TGTGCCAGCAGCCGTTTTACCGGGGAGCTGTTTTTT. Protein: CASSRFTGELFF.

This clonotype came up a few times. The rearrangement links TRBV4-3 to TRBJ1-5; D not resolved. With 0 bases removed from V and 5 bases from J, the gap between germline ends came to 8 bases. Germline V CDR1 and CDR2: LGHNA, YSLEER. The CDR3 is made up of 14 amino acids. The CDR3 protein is CASSQEFGYQPQHF. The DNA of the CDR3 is TGCGCCAGCAGCCAAGAGTTCGGTTATCAGCCCCAGCATTTT.

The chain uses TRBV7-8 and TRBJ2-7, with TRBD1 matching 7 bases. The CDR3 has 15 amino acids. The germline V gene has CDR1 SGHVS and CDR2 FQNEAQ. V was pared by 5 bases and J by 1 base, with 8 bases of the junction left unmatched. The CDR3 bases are TGTGCCAGCAGCGTCCGGGACAGTACTTCCTACGAGCAGTACTTC. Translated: CASSVRDSTSYEQYF. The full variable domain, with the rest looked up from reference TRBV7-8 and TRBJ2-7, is GAGVSQSPRYKVAKRGQDVALRCDPISGHVSLFWYQQALGQGPEFLTYFQNEAQLDKSGLPSDRFFAERPEGSVSTLKIQRTQQEDSAVYLCASSVRDSTSYEQYFGPGTRLTVT.

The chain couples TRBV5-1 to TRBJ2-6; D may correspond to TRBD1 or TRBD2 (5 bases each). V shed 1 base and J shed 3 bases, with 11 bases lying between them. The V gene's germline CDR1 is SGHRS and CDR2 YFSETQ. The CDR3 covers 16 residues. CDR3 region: CASSLWDPIGANVLTF. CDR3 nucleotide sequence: TGCGCCAGCAGCTTGTGGGACCCGATTGGGGCCAACGTCCTGACTTTC. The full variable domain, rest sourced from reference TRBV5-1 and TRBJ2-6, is KAGVTQTPRYLIKTRGQQVTLSCSPISGHRSVSWYQQTPGQGLQFLFEYFSETQRNKGNFPGRFSGRQFSNSRSEMNVSTLELGDSALYLCASSLWDPIGANVLTFGAGSRLTVL.

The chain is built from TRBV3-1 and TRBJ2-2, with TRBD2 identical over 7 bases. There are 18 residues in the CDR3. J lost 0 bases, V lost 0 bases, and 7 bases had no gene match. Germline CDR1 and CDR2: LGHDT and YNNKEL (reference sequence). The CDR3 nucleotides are TGTGCCAGCAGCCAAGATTTCAGCGGGGTCGCGAACACCGGGGAGCTGTTTTTT. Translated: CASSQDFSGVANTGELFF.

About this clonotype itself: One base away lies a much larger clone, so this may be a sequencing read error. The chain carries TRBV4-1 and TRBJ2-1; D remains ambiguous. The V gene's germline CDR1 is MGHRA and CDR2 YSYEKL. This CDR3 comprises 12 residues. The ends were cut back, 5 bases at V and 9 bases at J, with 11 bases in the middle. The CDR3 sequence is CASSGELGEQFF. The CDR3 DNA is TGCGCCAGCAGCGGTGAGCTCGGTGAGCAGTTCTTC.

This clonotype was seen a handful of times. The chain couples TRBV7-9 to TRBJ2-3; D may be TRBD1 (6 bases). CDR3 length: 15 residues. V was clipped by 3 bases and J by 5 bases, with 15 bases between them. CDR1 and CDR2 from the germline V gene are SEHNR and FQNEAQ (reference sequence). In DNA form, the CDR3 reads TGTGCCAGCAGCTTCTCAGCGTCAGGGGTAGATACGCAGTATTTT. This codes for CASSFSASGVDTQYF.

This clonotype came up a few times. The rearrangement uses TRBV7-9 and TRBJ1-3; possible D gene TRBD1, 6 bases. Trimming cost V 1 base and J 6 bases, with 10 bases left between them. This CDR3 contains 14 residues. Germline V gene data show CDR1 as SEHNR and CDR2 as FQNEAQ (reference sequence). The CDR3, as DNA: TGTGCCAGCAGCTTAGGAGGGGGGCTAAACACCATATATTTT. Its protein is CASSLGGGLNTIYF.

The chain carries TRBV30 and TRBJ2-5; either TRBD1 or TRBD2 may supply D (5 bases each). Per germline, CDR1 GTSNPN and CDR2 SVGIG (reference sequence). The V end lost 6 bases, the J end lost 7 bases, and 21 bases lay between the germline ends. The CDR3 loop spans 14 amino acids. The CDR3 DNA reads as TGTGCCTGCATACGGGGCACAGGCGCCACGACCCAGTACTTC. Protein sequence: CACIRGTGATTQYF.